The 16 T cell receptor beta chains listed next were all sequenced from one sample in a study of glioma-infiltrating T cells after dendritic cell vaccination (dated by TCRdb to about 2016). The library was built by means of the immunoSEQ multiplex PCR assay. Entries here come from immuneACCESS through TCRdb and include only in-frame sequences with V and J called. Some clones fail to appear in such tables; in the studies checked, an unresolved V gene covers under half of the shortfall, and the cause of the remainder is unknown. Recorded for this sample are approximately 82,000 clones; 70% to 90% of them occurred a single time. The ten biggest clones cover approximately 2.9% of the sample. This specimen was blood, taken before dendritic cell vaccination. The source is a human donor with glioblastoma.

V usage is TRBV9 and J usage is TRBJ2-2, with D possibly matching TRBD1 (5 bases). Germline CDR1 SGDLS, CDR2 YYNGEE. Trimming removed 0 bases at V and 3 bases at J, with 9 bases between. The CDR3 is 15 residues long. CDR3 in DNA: TGTGCCAGCAGCGTAGGTCAGGGTGACACCGGGGAGCTGTTTTTT. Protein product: CASSVGQGDTGELFF.

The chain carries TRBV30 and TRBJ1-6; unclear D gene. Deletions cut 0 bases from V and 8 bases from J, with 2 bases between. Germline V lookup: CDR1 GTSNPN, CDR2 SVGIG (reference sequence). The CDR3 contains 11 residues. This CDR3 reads CAWSVDSPLHF. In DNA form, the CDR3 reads TGTGCCTGGAGTGTCGATTCACCCCTCCACTTT.

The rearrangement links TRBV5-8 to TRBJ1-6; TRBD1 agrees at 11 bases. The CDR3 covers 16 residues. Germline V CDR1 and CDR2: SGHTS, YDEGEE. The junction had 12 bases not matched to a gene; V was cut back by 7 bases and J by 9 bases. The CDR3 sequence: CASLITGTGGISPLHF. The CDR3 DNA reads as TGTGCCAGCCTCATAACCGGGACAGGGGGAATTTCACCCCTCCACTTT.

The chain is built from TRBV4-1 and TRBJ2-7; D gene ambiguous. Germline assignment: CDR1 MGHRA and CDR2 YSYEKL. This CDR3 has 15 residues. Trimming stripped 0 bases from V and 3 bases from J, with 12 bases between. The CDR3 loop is CASSQERASFYEQYF. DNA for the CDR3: TGCGCCAGCAGCCAAGAGCGAGCGTCTTTCTACGAGCAGTACTTC.

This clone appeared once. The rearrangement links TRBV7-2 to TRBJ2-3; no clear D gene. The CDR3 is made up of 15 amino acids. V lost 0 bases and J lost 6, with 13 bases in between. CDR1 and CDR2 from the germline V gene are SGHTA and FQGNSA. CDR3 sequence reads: CASSLALPNSDTQYF. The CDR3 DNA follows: TGTGCCAGCAGCTTAGCGCTCCCGAACTCCGATACGCAGTATTTT.

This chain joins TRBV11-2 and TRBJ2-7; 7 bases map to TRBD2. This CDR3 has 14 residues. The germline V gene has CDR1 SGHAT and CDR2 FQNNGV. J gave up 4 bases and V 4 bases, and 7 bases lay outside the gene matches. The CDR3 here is CASSSNLGRYEQYF. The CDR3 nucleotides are TGTGCCAGCAGCTCAAATCTCGGGAGGTACGAGCAGTACTTC.

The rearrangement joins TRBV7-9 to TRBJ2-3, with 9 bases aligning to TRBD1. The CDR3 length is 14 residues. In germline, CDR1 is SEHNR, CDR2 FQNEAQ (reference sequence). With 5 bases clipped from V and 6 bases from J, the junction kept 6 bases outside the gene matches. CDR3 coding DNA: TGTGCCAGCAGCAAGGGACAGGGTCAGGATACGCAGTATTTT. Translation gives CASSKGQGQDTQYF.

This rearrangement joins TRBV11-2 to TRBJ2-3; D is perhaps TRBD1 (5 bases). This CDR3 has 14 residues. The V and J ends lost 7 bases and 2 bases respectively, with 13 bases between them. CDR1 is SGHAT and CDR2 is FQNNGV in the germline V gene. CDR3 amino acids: CASISWGNTDTQYF. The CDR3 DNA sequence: TGTGCCAGCATCTCGTGGGGCAACACAGATACGCAGTATTTT.

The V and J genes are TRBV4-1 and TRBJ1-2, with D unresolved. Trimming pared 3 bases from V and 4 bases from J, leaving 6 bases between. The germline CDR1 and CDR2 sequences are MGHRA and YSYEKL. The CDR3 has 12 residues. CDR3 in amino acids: CASSQETYGYTF. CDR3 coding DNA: TGCGCCAGCAGCCAGGAGACCTATGGCTACACCTTC.

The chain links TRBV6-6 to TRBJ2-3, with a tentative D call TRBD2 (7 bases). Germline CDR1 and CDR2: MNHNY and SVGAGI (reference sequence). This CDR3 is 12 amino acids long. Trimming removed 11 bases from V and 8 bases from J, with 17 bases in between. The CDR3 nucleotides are TGTGCCGGGGGGGCGAACTCCGGTACGCAGTATTTT. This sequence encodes CAGGANSGTQYF.

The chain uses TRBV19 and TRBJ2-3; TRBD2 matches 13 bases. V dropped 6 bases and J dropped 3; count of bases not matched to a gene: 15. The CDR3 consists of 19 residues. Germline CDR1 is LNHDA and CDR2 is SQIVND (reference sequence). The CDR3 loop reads CASSSLRTSGGRRTDTQYF. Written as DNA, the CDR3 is TGTGCCAGTAGCTCACTCCGGACTAGCGGGGGTCGAAGAACAGATACGCAGTATTTT.

CDR3 nucleotides: TGTGCCAGCGAAGATAGGGCGGGGATAAGCTCCTACGAGCAGTACTTC. Its translation is CASEDRAGISSYEQYF. V usage is TRBV6-6 and J usage is TRBJ2-7; perhaps TRBD2 as D (6 bases). The ends were cut back, 8 bases at V and 0 bases at J, with 20 bases in the middle. Germline-derived CDR1 and CDR2 are MNHNY and SVGAGI (reference sequence). CDR3 length equals 16 residues.

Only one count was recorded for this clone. This chain's CDR3 is CASSLVGGASSYNEQFF. The CDR3 nucleotides read TGTGCCAGCAGCTTAGTGGGGGGGGCCAGCTCCTACAATGAGCAGTTCTTC. This chain connects TRBV7-9 to TRBJ2-1, with D possibly being TRBD2 (7 bases). The germline V and J ends were trimmed by 1 base and 0 bases, with 13 bases remaining between them. CDR1 and CDR2 (germline): SEHNR, FQNEAQ (reference sequence). This CDR3 has 17 residues.

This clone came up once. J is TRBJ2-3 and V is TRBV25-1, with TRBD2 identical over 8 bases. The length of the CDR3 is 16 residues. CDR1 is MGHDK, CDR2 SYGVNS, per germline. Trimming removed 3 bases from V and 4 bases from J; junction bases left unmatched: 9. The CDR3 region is CASSDPPGGMADTQYF. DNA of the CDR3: TGTGCCAGCAGTGATCCCCCGGGGGGGATGGCAGATACGCAGTATTTT.

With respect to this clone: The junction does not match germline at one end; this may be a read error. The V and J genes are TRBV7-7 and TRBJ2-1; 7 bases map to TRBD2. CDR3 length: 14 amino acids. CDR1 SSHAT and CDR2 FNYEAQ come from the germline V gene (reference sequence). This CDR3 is CASSPGGSYNEQFF. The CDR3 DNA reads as TGTGCTAGCAGCCCGGGGGGTTCCTACAATGAGCAGTTCTTC.

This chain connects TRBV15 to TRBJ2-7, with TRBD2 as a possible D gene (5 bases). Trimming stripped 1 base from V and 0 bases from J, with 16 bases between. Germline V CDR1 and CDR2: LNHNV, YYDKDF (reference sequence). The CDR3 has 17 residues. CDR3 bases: TGTGCCACCAGCAGAGGTAGGAACCCTAGCCTCTCCTACGAGCAGTACTTC. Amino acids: CATSRGRNPSLSYEQYF.